This TCR beta chain was found in a study of tumor-infiltrating lymphocytes in primary liver carcinoma. The source of the blood RNA was unsorted whole blood, and germline DNA was extracted as well. Blood samples of about 4.1 milliliters were drawn preoperatively. Production of TCR beta cDNA used approximately 0.45 ug total RNA together with a constant-region primer. Library construction for TCR beta comprised three nested multiplex PCR rounds performed with slightly modified ARM-PCR. With TRBV1-TRBV30 forward primers and a C-beta reverse primer, the first two PCR rounds were run for approximately 10 cycles each. TCRdb passed the multiplex PCR reads through MiXCR, listing each CDR3 protein once. The repertoire holds 150,000 to 200,000 distinct CDR3 sequences, with about 60% as singletons. This CDR3 has 14 amino acids. This clonotype showed up just once. One junction end does not reproduce the germline sequence, and a read error may be involved.

Sequenced sample: peripheral blood. This receptor was taken from a man aged 35 to 55 with primary liver carcinoma and hepatitis B virus infection. This chain connects TRBV12-3 or TRBV12-4 to TRBJ2-6; a possible D gene is TRBD1 (5 bases). The CDR3: CASTQGGGANVPTF. The CDR3 region has the DNA TGTGCCAGCACCCAGGGTGGTGGGGCCAACGTCCCGACTTTC.